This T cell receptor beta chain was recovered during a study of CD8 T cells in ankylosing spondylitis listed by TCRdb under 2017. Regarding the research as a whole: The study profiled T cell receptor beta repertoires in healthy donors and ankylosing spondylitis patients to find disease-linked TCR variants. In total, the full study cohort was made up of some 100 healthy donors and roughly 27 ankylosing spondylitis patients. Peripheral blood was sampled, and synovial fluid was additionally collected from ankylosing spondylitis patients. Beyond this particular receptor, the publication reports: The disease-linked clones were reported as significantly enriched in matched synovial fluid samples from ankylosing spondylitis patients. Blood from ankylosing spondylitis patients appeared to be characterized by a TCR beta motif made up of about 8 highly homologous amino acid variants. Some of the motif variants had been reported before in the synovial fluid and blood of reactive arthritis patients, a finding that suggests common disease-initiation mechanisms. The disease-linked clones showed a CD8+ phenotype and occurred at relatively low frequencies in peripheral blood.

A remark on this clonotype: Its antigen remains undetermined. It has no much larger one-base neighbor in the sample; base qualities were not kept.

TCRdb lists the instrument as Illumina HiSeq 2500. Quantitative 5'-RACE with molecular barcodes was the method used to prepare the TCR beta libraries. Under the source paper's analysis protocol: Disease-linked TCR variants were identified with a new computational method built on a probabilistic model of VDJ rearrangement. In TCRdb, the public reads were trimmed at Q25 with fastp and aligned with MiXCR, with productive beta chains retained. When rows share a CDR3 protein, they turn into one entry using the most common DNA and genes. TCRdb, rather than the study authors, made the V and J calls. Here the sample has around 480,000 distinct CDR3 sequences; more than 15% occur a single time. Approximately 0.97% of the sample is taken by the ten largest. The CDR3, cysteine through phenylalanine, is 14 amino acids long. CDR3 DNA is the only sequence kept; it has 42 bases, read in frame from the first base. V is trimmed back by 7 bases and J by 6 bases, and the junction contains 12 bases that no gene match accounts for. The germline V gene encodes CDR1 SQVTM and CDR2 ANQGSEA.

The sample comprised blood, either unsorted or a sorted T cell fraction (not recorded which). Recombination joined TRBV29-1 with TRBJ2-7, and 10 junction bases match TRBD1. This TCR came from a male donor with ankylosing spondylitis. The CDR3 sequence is CSAMNDRGPPEQYF. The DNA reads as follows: TGCAGCGCCATGAATGACAGGGGGCCCCCCGAGCAGTACTTC.